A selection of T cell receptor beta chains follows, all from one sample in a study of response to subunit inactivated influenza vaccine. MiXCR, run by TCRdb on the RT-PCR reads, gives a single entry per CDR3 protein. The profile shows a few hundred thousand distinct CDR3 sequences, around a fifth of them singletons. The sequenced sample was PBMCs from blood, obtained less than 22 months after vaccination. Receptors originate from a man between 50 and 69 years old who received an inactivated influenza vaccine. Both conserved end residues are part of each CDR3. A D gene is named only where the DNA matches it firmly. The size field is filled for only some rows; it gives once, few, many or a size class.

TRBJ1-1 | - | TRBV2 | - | TGTGCCAGCAGCACAGCCACTGAAGCTTTCTTT | CASSTATEAFF
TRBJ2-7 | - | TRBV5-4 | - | TGTGCCAGCAGCCGGGACACAACCTACGAGCAGTACTTC | CASSRDTTYEQYF
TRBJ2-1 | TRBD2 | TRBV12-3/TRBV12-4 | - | TGTGCCAGCAGTTTACCTTTGACTAGCGGGGCCCATACCGAGCAGTTCTTC | CASSLPLTSGAHTEQFF
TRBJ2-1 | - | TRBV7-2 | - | TGTGCCAGCAGCTTAAACCCTGGTGAGCAGTTCTTC | CASSLNPGEQFF
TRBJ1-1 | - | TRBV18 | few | TGTGCCAGCTCACCAAAAGGGAGAAACACTGAAGCTTTCTTT | CASSPKGRNTEAFF
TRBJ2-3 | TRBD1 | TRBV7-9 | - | TGTGCCAGCAGCTTAGTGGACAGGGTTTTCACAGATACGCAGTATTTT | CASSLVDRVFTDTQYF
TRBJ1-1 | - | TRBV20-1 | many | TGCAGTGCTAGAGTTATCCAACTGAACACTGAAGCTTTCTTT | CSARVIQLNTEAFF
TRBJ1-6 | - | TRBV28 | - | TGTGCCAGCAGTCAGCCTATTACAATTTCACCCCTCCACTTT | CASSQPITISPLHF
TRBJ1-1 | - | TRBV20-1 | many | TGCAGTGCTAGGGTTCAGGAGACATTGAACACTGAAGCTTTCTTT | CSARVQETLNTEAFF
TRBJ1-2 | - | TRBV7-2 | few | TGTGCCAGCAGCTTAGTTCCGCCAGATACTAACTATGGCTACACCTTC | CASSLVPPDTNYGYTF
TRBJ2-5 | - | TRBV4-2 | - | TGTGCCAGCAGCCTAGTCCCCCACCTCTACTCGGAGACCCAGTACTTC | CASSLVPHLYSETQYF
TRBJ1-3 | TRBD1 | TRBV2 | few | TGTGCCAGCAGCGGGACAGGGGGTGGAAACACCATATATTTT | CASSGTGGGNTIYF
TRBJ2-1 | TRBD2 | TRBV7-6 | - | TGTGCCAGCAGAGCGGGGGGAGAGCAGTTCTTC | CASRAGGEQFF
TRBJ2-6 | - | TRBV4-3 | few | TGCGCCAGCAGCCACCCACGGGGGACACCAAAAACATCTGGGGCCAACGTCCTGACTTTC | CASSHPRGTPKTSGANVLTF
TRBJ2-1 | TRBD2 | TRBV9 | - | TGTGCCAGCAGCCCAACGACTAGCGCCTGGCGATCCTACAATGAGCAGTTCTTC | CASSPTTSAWRSYNEQFF
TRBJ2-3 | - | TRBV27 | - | TGTGCCAGCAGTTCTGGGAACACAGATACGCAGTATTTT | CASSSGNTDTQYF
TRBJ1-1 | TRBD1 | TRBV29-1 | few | TGCAGCGTTTTGGTCCAGGGGGCGATTTTTGAAGCTTTCTTT | CSVLVQGAIFEAFF
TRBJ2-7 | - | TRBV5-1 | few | TGCGCCAGCAGCCTGAATCAGGGCTACGAGCAGTACTTC | CASSLNQGYEQYF
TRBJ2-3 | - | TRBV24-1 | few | TGTGCCACCAGTGATTTGATCGGGAGCGGTAATACGCAGTATTTT | CATSDLIGSGNTQYF
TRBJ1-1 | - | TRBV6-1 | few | TGTGCCAGCAGGGGACCGAGCACTGAAGCTTTCTTT | CASRGPSTEAFF
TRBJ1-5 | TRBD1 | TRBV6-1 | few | TGTGCCAGCATGATGGACAGGGGGCTTCGCAATCAGCCCCAGCATTTT | CASMMDRGLRNQPQHF
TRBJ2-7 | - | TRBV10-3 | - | TGTGCCCCTAGAACGGCGGGTTCCTACGAGCAGTACTTC | CAPRTAGSYEQYF
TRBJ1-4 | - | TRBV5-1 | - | TGCGCCAGCAGCTTCCTGGGCGCTAATGAAAAACTGTTTTTT | CASSFLGANEKLFF
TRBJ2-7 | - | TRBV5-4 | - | TGTGCCAGCAGCTTCCAGGGGGGATACGAGCAGTACTTC | CASSFQGGYEQYF
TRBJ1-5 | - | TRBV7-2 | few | TGTGCCAGCAGCTTAGGGACTTTTAGCAATCAGCCCCAGCATTTT | CASSLGTFSNQPQHF
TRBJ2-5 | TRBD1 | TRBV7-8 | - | TGTGCCAGCAGCTTGGGGACAGCCCAGTACTTC | CASSLGTAQYF
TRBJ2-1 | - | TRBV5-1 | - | TGCGCCAGCGCGTCTAGCGTTATTGTTAATGAGCAGTTCTTC | CASASSVIVNEQFF
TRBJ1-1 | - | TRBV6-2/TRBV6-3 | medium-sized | TGTGCCAGCACCCTCGCTGGGCAGAACACTGAAGCTTTCTTT | CASTLAGQNTEAFF
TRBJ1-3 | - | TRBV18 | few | TGTGCCAGCTCACCCTCTATTCTCTCTGGAAACACCATATATTTT | CASSPSILSGNTIYF
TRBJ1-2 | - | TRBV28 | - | TGTGCCAGCAGTTCCACAGGGTACATGTCCTATGGCTACACCTTC | CASSSTGYMSYGYTF
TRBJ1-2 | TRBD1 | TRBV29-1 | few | TGCAGCGTACCCCGAGGACAGGGGGCGCAAAAATTCTATGGCTACACCTTC | CSVPRGQGAQKFYGYTF
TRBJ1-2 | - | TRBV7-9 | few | TGTGCCAGCAGCTTAGCTGGGGGGCCGGAATATGGCTACACCTTC | CASSLAGGPEYGYTF
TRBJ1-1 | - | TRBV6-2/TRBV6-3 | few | TGTGCCAGCAGGACGACAGGATGGGGCGACGCTTTCTTT | CASRTTGWGDAFF
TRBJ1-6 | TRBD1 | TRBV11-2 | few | TGTGCCAGCCAACGGGACAGGCCTTCCTCCTATAATTCACCCCTCCACTTT | CASQRDRPSSYNSPLHF
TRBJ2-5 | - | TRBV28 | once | TGTGCCAGCAGTTTATTGGGGGTAGTGGAAGAGACCCAGTACTTC | CASSLLGVVEETQYF
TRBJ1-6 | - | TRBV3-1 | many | TGTGCCAGCAGCCAAGATCTCGTCAGTTCGAGCTCCTATAATTCACCCCTCCACTTT | CASSQDLVSSSSYNSPLHF
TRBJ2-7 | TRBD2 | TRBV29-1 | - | TGCAGCGTTAGTACTAGCGGGAGCTCCTACGAGCAGTACTTC | CSVSTSGSSYEQYF
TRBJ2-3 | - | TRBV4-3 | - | TGCGCCAGCAGCCCCCCCCGGGGGCGCACAGATACGCAGTATTTT | CASSPPRGRTDTQYF
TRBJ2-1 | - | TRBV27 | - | TGTGCCAGCAGTTCCCCTGGACTCATCCCCCACAATGAGCAGTTCTTC | CASSSPGLIPHNEQFF
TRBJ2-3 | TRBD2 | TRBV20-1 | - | TGCAGTGCTAGAGAGTCGGGAGGGCCGGCAGATACGCAGTATTTT | CSARESGGPADTQYF
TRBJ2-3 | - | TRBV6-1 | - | TGTGCCAGCAGGAGAGGCACAGATACGCAGTATTTT | CASRRGTDTQYF
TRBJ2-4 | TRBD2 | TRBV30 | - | TGTGCCTGGAGTGAGGGAGGGGACTACTTCAAAAACATTCAGTACTTC | CAWSEGGDYFKNIQYF
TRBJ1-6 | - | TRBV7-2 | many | TGTGCCAGCAGCTTAGAATTTGGGTCACCCCTCCACTTT | CASSLEFGSPLHF
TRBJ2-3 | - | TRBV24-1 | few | TGTGCCACCAGTGATCCCGGCGCTTACCCCACAGATACGCAGTATTTT | CATSDPGAYPTDTQYF
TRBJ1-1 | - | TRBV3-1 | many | TGTGCCAGCACCCATCGACAGCAGAACACTGAAGCTTTCTTT | CASTHRQQNTEAFF
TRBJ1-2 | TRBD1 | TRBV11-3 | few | TGTGCCAGCAGCGCCGGGACAGGGGCTGGCTACACCTTC | CASSAGTGAGYTF
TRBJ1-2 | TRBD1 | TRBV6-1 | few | TGTGCCAGCAGTGAAGCGACAGGGAGAAACTATGGCTACACCTTC | CASSEATGRNYGYTF
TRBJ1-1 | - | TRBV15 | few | TGTGCCACCAGCAGAGTCGAGACAGTCCTGTCGGACACTGAAGCTTTCTTT | CATSRVETVLSDTEAFF
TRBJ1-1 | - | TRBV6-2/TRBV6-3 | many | TGTGCCAGCAGTTATTCCGGGACGGTCATGAACACTGAAGCTTTCTTT | CASSYSGTVMNTEAFF
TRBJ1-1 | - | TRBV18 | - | TGTGCCAGCTCACACTCTCTGCGGGGCCAAGCTTTCTTT | CASSHSLRGQAFF
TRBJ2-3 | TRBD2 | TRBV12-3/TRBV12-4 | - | TGTGCCAGCAGCCCCGGGGGCGGGGGGCCCAGCACAGATACGCAGTATTTT | CASSPGGGGPSTDTQYF
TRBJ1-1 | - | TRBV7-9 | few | TGTGCCAGCAGCCCCGAAGTTGCTAACACTGAAGCTTTCTTT | CASSPEVANTEAFF
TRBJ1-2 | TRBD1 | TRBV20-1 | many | TGCAGTGCCGCCGGGACAGGGGAGGTCTATGGCTACACCTTC | CSAAGTGEVYGYTF
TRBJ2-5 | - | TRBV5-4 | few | TGTGCCAGCAGATCGGGGTACGGGGTCTACCAGGGGGAGACCCAGTACTTC | CASRSGYGVYQGETQYF